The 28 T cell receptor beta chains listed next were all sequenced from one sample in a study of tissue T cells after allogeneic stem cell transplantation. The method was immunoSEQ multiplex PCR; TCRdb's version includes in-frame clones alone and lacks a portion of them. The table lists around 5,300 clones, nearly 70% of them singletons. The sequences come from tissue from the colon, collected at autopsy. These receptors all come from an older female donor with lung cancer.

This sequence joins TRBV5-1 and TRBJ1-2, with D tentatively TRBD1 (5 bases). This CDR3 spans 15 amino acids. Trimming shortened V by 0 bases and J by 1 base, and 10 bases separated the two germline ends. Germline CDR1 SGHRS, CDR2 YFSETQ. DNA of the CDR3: TGCGCCAGCAGCTTGGAGCCAGGGTATAACTATGGCTACACCTTC. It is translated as CASSLEPGYNYGYTF.

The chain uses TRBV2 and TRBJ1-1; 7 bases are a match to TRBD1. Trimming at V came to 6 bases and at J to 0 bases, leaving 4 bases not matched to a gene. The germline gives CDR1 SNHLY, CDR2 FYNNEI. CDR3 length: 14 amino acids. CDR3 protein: CASREGQLNTEAFF. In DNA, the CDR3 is TGTGCCAGCAGAGAGGGACAGCTGAACACTGAAGCTTTCTTT.

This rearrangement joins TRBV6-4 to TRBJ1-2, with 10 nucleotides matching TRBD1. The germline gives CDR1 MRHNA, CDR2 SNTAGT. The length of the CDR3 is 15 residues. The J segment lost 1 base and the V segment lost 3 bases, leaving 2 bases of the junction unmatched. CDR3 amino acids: CASSEDRGHNYGYTF. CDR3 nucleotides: TGTGCCAGCAGTGAAGACAGGGGGCATAACTATGGCTACACCTTC.

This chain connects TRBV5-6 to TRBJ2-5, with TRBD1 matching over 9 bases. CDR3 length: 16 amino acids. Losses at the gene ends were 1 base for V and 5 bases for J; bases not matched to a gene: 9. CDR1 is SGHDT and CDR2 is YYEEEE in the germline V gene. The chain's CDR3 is CASSLLFGTGSETQYF. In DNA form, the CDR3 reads TGTGCCAGCAGCTTGTTGTTTGGGACAGGGTCGGAGACCCAGTACTTC.

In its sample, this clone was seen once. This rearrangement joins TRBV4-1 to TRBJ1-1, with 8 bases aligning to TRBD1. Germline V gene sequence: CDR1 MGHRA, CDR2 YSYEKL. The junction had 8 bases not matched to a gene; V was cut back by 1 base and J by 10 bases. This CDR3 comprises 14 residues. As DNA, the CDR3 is TGCGCCAGCAGCCAAGCTCAGGGGGCATGGGGAGCTTTCTTT. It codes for CASSQAQGAWGAFF.

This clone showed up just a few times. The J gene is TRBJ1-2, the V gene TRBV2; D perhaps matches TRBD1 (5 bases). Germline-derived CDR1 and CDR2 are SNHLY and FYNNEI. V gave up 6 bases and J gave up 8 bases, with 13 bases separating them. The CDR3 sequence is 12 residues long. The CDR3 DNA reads TGTGCCAGCAGGGGGCTCTTTAACGGCTACACCTTC. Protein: CASRGLFNGYTF.

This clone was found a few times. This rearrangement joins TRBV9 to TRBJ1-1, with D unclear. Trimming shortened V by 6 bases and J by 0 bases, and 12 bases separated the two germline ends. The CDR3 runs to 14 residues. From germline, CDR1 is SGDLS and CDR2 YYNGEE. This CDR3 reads CASTAGQVNTEAFF. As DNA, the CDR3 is TGTGCCAGCACGGCCGGGCAGGTGAACACTGAAGCTTTCTTT.

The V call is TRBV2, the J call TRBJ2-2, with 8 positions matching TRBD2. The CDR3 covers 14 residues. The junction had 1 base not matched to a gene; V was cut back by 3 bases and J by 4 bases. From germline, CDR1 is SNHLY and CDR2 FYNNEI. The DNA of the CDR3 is TGTGCCAGCAGTGAGGGGACTAGCACCGGGGAGCTGTTTTTT. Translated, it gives CASSEGTSTGELFF.

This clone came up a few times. The CDR3 loop reads CASSLAPGGRETQYF. The DNA for the CDR3 is TGTGCCAGCAGCTTAGCCCCTGGGGGTCGCGAGACCCAGTACTTC. V is TRBV7-7 and J is TRBJ2-5; either TRBD1 or TRBD2 may supply D (5 bases each). This CDR3 has 15 amino acids. V lost 0 bases, J lost 5 bases, and 13 bases lay in between. The germline gives CDR1 SSHAT, CDR2 FNYEAQ (reference sequence).

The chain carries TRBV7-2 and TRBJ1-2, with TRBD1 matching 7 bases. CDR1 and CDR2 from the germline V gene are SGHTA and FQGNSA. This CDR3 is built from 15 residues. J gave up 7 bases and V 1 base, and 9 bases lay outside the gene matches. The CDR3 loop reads CASSLEPDRVGGYTF. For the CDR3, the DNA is TGTGCCAGCAGCTTAGAACCCGACAGGGTGGGTGGCTACACCTTC.

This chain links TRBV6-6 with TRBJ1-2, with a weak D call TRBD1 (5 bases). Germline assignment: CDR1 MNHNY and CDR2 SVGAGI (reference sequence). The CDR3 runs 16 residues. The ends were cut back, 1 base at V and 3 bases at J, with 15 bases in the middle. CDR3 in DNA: TGTGCCAGCAGTTACTTCCCCGGACACGGGTACTATGGCTACACCTTC. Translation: CASSYFPGHGYYGYTF.

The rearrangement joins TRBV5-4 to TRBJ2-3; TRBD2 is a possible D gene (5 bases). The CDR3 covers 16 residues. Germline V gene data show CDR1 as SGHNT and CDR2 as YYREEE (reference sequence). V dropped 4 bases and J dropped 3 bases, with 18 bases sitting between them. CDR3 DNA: TGTGCCAGCAGCCCCCCTGGGCCCTCGGGGACAGATACGCAGTATTTT. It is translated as CASSPPGPSGTDTQYF.

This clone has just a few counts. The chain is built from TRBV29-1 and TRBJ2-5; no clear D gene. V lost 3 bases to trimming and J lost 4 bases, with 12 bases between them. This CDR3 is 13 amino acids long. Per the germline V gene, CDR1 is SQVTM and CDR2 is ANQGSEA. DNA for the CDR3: TGCAGCGTTGAGTTAAACAGAGGAGAGACCCAGTACTTC. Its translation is CSVELNRGETQYF.

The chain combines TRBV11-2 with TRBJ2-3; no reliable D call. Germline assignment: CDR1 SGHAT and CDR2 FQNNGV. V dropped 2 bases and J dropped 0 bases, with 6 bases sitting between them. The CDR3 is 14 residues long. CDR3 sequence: CASSLILSTDTQYF. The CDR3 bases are TGTGCCAGCAGCTTAATTCTTAGCACAGATACGCAGTATTTT. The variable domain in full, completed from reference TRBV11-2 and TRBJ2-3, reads EAGVAQSPRYKIIEKRQSVAFWCNPISGHATLYWYQQILGQGPKLLIQFQNNGVVDDSQLPKDRFSAERLKGVDSTLKIQPAKLEDSAVYLCASSLILSTDTQYFGPGTRLTVL.

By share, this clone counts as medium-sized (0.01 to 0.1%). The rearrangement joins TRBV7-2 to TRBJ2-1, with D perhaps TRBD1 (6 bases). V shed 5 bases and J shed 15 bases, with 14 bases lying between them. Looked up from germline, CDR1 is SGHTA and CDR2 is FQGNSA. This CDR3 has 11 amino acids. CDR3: CASSAHRDPFF. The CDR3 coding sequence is TGTGCCAGCAGCGCGCACAGGGATCCGTTCTTC. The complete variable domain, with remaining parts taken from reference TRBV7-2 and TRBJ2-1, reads GAGVSQSPSNKVTEKGKDVELRCDPISGHTALYWYRQSLGQGLEFLIYFQGNSAPDKSGLPSDRFSAERTGGSVSTLTIQRTQQEDSAVYLCASSAHRDPFFGPGTRLTVL.

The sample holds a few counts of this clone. The CDR3 loop reads CATGALTGFNTEAFF. DNA of the CDR3: TGTGCCACCGGAGCCCTTACAGGGTTCAACACTGAAGCTTTCTTT. The gene calls are TRBV7-3 and TRBJ1-1; perhaps TRBD1 as D (6 bases). There are 15 residues in the CDR3. Trimming stripped 10 bases from V and 2 bases from J, with 20 bases between. Germline CDR1 is SGHTA and CDR2 is FQGTGA.

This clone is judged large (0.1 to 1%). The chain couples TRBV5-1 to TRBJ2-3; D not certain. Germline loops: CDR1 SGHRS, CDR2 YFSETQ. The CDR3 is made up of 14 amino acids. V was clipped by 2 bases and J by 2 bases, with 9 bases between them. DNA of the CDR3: TGCGCCAGCAGCTTCGGCCTAATCACAGATACGCAGTATTTT. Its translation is CASSFGLITDTQYF.

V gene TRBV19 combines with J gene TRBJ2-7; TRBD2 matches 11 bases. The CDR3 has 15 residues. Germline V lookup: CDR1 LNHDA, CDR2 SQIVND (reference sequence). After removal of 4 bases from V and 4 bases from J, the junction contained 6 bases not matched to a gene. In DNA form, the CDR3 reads TGTGCCAGTAGTACCACTAGCGGGAGAAGGTACGAGCAGTACTTC. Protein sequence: CASSTTSGRRYEQYF.

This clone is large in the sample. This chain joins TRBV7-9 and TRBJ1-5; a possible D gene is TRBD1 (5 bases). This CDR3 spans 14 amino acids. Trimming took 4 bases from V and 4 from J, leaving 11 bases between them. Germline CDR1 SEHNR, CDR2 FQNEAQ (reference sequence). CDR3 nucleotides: TGTGCCAGCAGCTCCGGGACGGAGAATCAGCCCCAGCATTTT. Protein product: CASSSGTENQPQHF.

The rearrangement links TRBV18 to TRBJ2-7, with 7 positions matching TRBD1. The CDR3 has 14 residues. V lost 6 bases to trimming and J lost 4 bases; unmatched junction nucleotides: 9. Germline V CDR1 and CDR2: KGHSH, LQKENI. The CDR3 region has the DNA TGTGCCAGCTCGTCCCGGGACAGAGTGTACGAGCAGTACTTC. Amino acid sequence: CASSSRDRVYEQYF.

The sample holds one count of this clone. The CDR3 DNA sequence: TGCGCCAGCAGCTTGCCAGAAACCCGAACAGATACGCAGTATTTT. This encodes CASSLPETRTDTQYF. The chain carries TRBV5-1 and TRBJ2-3; D not resolved. Germline loops: CDR1 SGHRS, CDR2 YFSETQ. V shed 1 base and J shed 3 bases, with 12 bases lying between them. CDR3 length equals 15 residues.

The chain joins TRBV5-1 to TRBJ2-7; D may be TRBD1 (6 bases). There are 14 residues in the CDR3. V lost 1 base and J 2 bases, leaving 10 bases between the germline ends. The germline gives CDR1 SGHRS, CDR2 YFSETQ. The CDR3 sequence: CASSLPGTTYEQYF. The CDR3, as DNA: TGCGCCAGCAGCTTGCCAGGGACAACCTACGAGCAGTACTTC.

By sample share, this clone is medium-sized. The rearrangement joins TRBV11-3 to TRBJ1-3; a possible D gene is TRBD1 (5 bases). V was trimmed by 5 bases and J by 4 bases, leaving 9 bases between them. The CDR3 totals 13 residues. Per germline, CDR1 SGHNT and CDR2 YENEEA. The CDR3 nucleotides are TGTGCCAGCAGCCCCCGACAGGGAAACACCATATATTTT. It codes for CASSPRQGNTIYF.

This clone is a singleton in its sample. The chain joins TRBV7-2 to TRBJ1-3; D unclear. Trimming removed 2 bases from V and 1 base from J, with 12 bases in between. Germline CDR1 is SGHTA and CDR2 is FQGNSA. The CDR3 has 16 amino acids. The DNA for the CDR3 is TGTGCCAGCAGCTTAAGGCTCCGGGATTCTGGAAACACCATATATTTT. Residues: CASSLRLRDSGNTIYF.

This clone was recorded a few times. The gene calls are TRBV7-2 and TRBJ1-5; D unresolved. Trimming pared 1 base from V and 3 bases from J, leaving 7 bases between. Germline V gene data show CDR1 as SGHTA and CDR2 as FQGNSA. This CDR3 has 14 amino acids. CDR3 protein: CASSLGVPNQPQHF. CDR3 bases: TGTGCCAGCAGCTTAGGGGTCCCCAATCAGCCCCAGCATTTT.

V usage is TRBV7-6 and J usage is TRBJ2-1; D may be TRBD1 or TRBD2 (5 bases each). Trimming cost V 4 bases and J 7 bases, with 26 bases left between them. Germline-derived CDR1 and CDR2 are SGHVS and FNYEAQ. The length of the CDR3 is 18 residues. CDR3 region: CASSSPNIGGNFGNEQFF. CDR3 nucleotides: TGTGCCAGCAGCTCTCCCAACATTGGGGGTAATTTTGGTAATGAGCAGTTCTTC.

The CDR3 spells CASSLYNRGHTGELFF. In DNA form, the CDR3 reads TGTGCCAGCAGCCTATATAACAGGGGTCACACCGGGGAGCTGTTTTTT. The chain combines TRBV5-5 with TRBJ2-2; 7 nucleotides match TRBD1. With V trimmed by 4 bases and J by 3 bases, 9 bases remained unmatched. Germline loops: CDR1 SGHKS, CDR2 YYEKEE (reference sequence). The length of the CDR3 is 16 residues.

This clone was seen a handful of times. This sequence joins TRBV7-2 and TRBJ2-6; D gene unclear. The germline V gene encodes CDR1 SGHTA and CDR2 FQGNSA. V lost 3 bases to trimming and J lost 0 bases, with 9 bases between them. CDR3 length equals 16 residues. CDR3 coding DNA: TGTGCCAGCAGCTTGGCCCCTGGCTCTGGGGCCAACGTCCTGACTTTC. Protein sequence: CASSLAPGSGANVLTF. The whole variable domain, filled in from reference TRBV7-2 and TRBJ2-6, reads GAGVSQSPSNKVTEKGKDVELRCDPISGHTALYWYRQSLGQGLEFLIYFQGNSAPDKSGLPSDRFSAERTGGSVSTLTIQRTQQEDSAVYLCASSLAPGSGANVLTFGAGSRLTVL.